This record covers a single T cell receptor (beta chain). Its antigen is unknown. This entry comes from a study of Graves' ophthalmopathy and Graves' hyperthyroidism. On the study more broadly: Samples of peripheral blood were obtained at initial diagnosis, prior to treatment of any kind.

For repertoire sequencing, the TCR beta CDR3 regions were amplified from RNA transcripts. HTBI primers served in a first-round RT-PCR, which a second-round multiplex PCR followed. TCRdb passed the multiplex PCR reads through MiXCR, listing each CDR3 protein once. The top ten hold approximately 44% of the sample, which has 230,000 or so distinct CDR3 sequences, 45% seen once. Findings of the study overall: The study's model predicted ophthalmopathy progression at about 71% sensitivity and 72% to 85% specificity.

Fresh peripheral blood, roughly 10 ml, was the PBMC source. CDR1 is SGHRS, CDR2 YFSETQ, per germline. V dropped 6 bases and J dropped 4 bases, with 14 bases sitting between them. This CDR3 has 13 residues. Sequencing was carried out using peripheral blood. This clonotype was obtained from an adult man with Graves' ophthalmopathy. V and J are TRBV5-1 and TRBJ2-7; D is possibly TRBD2 (5 bases). As DNA, the CDR3 is TGCGCCAGCAACGCGGGTAACTCGTACGAGCAGTACTTC. Residues: CASNAGNSYEQYF.